This record concerns one T cell receptor (beta chain) sequence. This entry is derived from a study of blood T cell repertoires in COVID-19. About the study: Researchers got acute and convalescent COVID-19 samples from the United States, Italy and Spain. T cells, B-cell-depleted T cells, or PBMCs provided the cDNA or gDNA that served as material.

In the original workflow: Estimation of nucleated cell counts relied on the amplification of reference gene primers. This table comes from immunoSEQ multiplex PCR, and its TCRdb copy is limited to in-frame clones, with some not included. The D gene and trimming were derived from the DNA, and the V and J assignments and clone size from that table. The sample has fewer than 130,000 clones, 60% to 80% seen once. Sequencing was performed on peripheral blood. The clonotype originates from a woman older than 75 with active or convalescent COVID-19.

CDR3 in DNA: TGTGCCAGCAGCTCCAGGGGAAAGCGTGGCTACACCTTC. It is translated as CASSSRGKRGYTF. The rearrangement links TRBV2 to TRBJ1-2, with D possibly TRBD1 on 6 matching bases. V lost 6 bases and J lost 7, with 15 bases in between. The CDR3 runs to 13 residues. CDR1 and CDR2 (germline): SNHLY, FYNNEI. The whole variable domain, filled in from reference TRBV2 and TRBJ1-2, reads EPEVTQTPSHQVTQMGQEVILRCVPISNHLYFYWYRQILGQKVEFLVSFYNNEISEKSEIFDDQFSVERPDGSNFTLKIRSTKLEDSAMYFCASSSRGKRGYTFGSGTRLTVV.